Sequencing of this T cell receptor (beta chain) was carried out in a study of response to subunit inactivated influenza vaccine. TCRdb called the RT-PCR reads again in MiXCR, with one record for every CDR3 protein. The sample holds just over 300,000 distinct CDR3 sequences; around 22% are singletons and the top ten take under 13%. This clonotype was found a few times. As yet, its antigen is unknown. Study-level points and caveats: Authors suggested seasonal influenza vaccinations each recruit few new T cells.

The CDR3 totals 17 residues. Germline CDR1 SEHNR, CDR2 FQNEAQ (reference sequence). Trimming took 3 bases from V and 0 from J, leaving 15 bases between them. The sequence came from a man aged 45 to 75 who received an inactivated influenza vaccine. The rearrangement uses TRBV7-9 and TRBJ2-4; possibly TRBD2 for D (5 bases). Sequenced material: PBMCs from blood, taken less than 22 months after vaccination. CDR3 amino acids: CASSFFGGPIAKNIQYF. CDR3 DNA: TGTGCCAGCAGCTTCTTCGGAGGACCAATAGCCAAAAACATTCAGTACTTC.